This T cell receptor (beta chain) emerged from a study of vaccination and CD4 T cells after COVID-19. Background on the study: Recovered patients in the cohort numbered six men and four women, two of them Hispanic.

Oncomine TCR Beta short-read sequencing was applied to DNA from cultured CD4+ T cells. MiXCR was run by TCRdb on the PCR reads, yielding one entry per CDR3 protein. This table has about 7,100 distinct CDR3 sequences, about 45% appearing once. The treatment here: approximately 10-day PBMC culture with coronavirus spike peptide pools or control peptides (ViraFEST assay). Investigators obtained the unexposed donor's CD4+ T cells before the COVID-19 pandemic (2011-2018). Wells that each held about 2 million PBMCs were cultured with 8.5 to 10 IU/ml IL-2 and about 9.8 ug/ml peptide pools. As cell numbers allowed, unexposed-donor CD4+ T cells faced SARS-CoV-2 S/N and four cold-coronavirus spikes. The CDR3 length is 13 residues. The germline CDR1 and CDR2 sequences are MNHNS and SASEGT. The ends were cut back, 2 bases at V and 15 bases at J, with 17 bases in the middle. This clonotype was seen a few times. The antigen is unknown.

The chain recombines TRBV6-1 with TRBJ2-1, with a tentative D call TRBD2 (6 bases). The sample was CD4+ T cells from blood, cultured in vitro. This clonotype originated in a human donor in good health. The CDR3 region is CASSERGLSQPFF. CDR3 nucleotide sequence: TGTGCCAGCAGTGAAAGGGGACTTTCCCAGCCGTTCTTC.